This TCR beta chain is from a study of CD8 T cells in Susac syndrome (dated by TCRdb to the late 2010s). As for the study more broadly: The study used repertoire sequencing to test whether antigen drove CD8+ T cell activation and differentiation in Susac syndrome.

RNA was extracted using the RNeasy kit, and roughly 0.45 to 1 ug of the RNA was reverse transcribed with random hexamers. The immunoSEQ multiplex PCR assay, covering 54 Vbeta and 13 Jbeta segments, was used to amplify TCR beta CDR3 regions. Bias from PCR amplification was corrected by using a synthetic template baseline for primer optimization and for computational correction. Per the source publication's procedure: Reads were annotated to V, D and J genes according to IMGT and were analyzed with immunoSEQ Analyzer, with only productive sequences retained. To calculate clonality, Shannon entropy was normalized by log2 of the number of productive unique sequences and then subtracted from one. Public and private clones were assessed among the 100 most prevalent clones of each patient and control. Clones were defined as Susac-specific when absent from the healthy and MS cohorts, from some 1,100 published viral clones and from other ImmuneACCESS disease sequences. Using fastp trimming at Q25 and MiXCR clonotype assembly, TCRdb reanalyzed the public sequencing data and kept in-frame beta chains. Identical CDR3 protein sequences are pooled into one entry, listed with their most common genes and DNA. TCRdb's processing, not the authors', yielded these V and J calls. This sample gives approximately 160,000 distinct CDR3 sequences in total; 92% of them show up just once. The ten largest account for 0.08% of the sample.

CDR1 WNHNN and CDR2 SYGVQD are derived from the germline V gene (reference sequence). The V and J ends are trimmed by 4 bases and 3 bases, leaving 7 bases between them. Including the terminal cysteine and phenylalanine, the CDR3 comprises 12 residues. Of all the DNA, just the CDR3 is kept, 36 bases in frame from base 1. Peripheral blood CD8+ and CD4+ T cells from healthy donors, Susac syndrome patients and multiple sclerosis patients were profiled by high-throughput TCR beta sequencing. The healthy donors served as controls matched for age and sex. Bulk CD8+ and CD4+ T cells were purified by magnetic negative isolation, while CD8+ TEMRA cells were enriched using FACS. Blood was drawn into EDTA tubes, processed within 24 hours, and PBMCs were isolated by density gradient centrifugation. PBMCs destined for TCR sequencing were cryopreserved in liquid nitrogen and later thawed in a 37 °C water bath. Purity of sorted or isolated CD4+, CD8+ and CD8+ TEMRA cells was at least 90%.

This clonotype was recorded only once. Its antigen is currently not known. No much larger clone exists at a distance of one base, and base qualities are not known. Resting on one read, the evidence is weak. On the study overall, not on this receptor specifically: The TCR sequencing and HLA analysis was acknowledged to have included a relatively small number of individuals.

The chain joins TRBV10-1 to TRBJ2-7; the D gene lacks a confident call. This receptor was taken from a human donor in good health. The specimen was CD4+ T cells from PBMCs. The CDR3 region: CASSGAGYEQYF. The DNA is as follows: TGCGCCAGCAGTGGAGCTGGCTACGAGCAGTACTTC.